This TCR beta chain originates from a study of T-cell reconstitution after alpha-beta-depleted transplantation in children. General observations from the study: Reportedly, alpha-beta T cells present about two months post-transplant originated from several hundred expanded clones of graft origin. Newly made T cells mostly supplied T-cell counts and diversity one year after transplant.

The CDR3 is 13 residues long. The germline V and J ends were trimmed by 1 base and 4 bases, with 11 bases remaining between them. Per the germline V gene, CDR1 is SQVTM and CDR2 is ANQGSEA. This clonotype was recorded many times. The antigen is undetermined. Construction of the TCRbeta library involved unique molecular identifiers. TCRdb recomputed calls from the PCR reads with MiXCR, one row per CDR3 protein. The data hold 780,000 or so distinct CDR3 sequences, with about 15% observed a single time. The starting material was PBMCs, mostly from graft donor cells, obtained 360 days after TCRalphabeta/CD19-depleted stem cell transplant. The receptor's source is a male patient under 18 who had a stem cell transplant for acute lymphoblastic leukemia, so the T cells may come from the graft donor. The rearrangement joins TRBV29-1 to TRBJ2-7; no definite D call. The CDR3 coding sequence is TGCAGCGTTGAAGTCAGGATTGGGTACGAGCAGTACTTC. Encoded protein: CSVEVRIGYEQYF.